The source of this TCR beta chain is a study of control samples from healthy donors and cancer patients. Germline assignment: CDR1 KGHSH and CDR2 LQKENI. V shed 1 base and J 8 bases; nucleotides not matched to a gene: 6. This CDR3 spans 14 amino acids. The data were produced by immunoSEQ multiplex PCR, yet TCRdb's version contains in-frame clones alone and is incomplete. The sample holds about 35,000 clones, 80% to 95% seen once. This clone has a handful of counts. The receptor comes from a man aged 35-49 years with colorectal cancer. Source material: PBMCs. This chain joins TRBV18 and TRBJ1-2; 8 bases map to TRBD1. CDR3 nucleotides: TGTGCCAGCTCACCACTGGACAGGGCCAGAGGCTACACCTTC. The encoded protein is CASSPLDRARGYTF.